These 10 T cell receptor beta chains originate from one sample sequenced in a study of blood T cell repertoires in COVID-19 (dated by TCRdb to the early 2020s). The method was the immunoSEQ multiplex PCR assay. TCRdb provides this immuneACCESS table in a form limited to in-frame rearrangements. Some clones are lacking; in checked studies, under half of them reflect an unresolved V gene, and why the rest are absent is not known. This sample is represented by 50,000 to 60,000 clones; 90% of them were singletons. The top ten clones comprise more than 9.5% of the sample. The sample taken for sequencing was peripheral blood. These receptors were obtained from a woman older than 75 with acute or convalescent COVID-19.

The chain uses TRBV6-4 and TRBJ2-2; 9 nucleotides match TRBD1. The CDR3 runs to 16 residues. Per the germline V gene, CDR1 is MRHNA and CDR2 is SNTAGT. V dropped 3 bases and J dropped 7; count of bases not matched to a gene: 9. The CDR3 protein is CASSESQGAPIGELFF. CDR3 DNA sequence: TGTGCCAGCAGTGAGTCACAGGGGGCGCCCATCGGGGAGCTGTTTTTT.

The chain links TRBV5-1 to TRBJ2-4, with TRBD1 matching 8 bases. There are 16 residues in the CDR3. Germline V gene sequence: CDR1 SGHRS, CDR2 YFSETQ. Trimming removed 2 bases from V and 0 bases from J; junction bases left unmatched: 4. CDR3 loop: CASSFTGGEAKNIQYF. CDR3 in DNA: TGCGCCAGCAGCTTCACAGGGGGAGAAGCCAAAAACATTCAGTACTTC. Together with reference TRBV5-1 and TRBJ2-4, the CDR3 gives the full variable domain: KAGVTQTPRYLIKTRGQQVTLSCSPISGHRSVSWYQQTPGQGLQFLFEYFSETQRNKGNFPGRFSGRQFSNSRSEMNVSTLELGDSALYLCASSFTGGEAKNIQYFGAGTRLSVL.

CDR3 region: CASSTIKGQGNTEAFF. CDR3 DNA: TGTGCCAGCAGTACCATTAAGGGACAGGGGAACACTGAAGCTTTCTTT. This chain uses TRBV6-6 with TRBJ1-1; 9 bases fit TRBD1. With 5 bases clipped from V and 1 base from J, the junction kept 8 bases outside the gene matches. CDR3 length: 16 residues. Germline values: CDR1 MNHNY, CDR2 SVGAGI (reference sequence).

V and J are TRBV5-5 and TRBJ2-5; TRBD2 matches at 13 bases. V was clipped by 0 bases and J by 4 bases; unmatched bases: 6. This CDR3 spans 17 amino acids. CDR1 SGHKS and CDR2 YYEKEE come from the germline V gene (reference sequence). The CDR3 region has the DNA TGTGCCAGCAGCTTGGGACTAGCGGGAGGAGGTGGAGAGACCCAGTACTTC. This translates into CASSLGLAGGGGETQYF.

The chain links TRBV4-1 to TRBJ1-5; D uncertain. Trimming pared 0 bases from V and 0 bases from J, leaving 9 bases between. Germline CDR1 is MGHRA and CDR2 is YSYEKL. The CDR3 is 16 residues long. The CDR3 spells CASSQDNTNSNQPQHF. In nucleotides, the CDR3 is TGCGCCAGCAGCCAAGATAACACAAATAGCAATCAGCCCCAGCATTTT.

V is TRBV6-2 or TRBV6-3 and J is TRBJ1-1, with 8 bases aligning to TRBD1. CDR3 size: 15 residues. V dropped 0 bases and J dropped 5; count of bases not matched to a gene: 5. Germline values: CDR1 MNHEY, CDR2 SVGEGT. Here the CDR3 DNA reads TGTGCCAGCAGTTACTCGGGCAGGGGGCGGACTGAAGCTTTCTTT. Translated: CASSYSGRGRTEAFF.

The chain uses TRBV11-2 and TRBJ1-3; TRBD1 is a possible D gene (5 bases). The CDR3 is made up of 15 amino acids. CDR1 and CDR2 from the germline V gene are SGHAT and FQNNGV. With 3 bases removed from V and 1 base from J, the gap between germline ends came to 10 bases. The CDR3 nucleotides are TGTGCCAGCAGCTTTTCCGGGGGGTCTGGAAACACCATATATTTT. Its translation is CASSFSGGSGNTIYF.

This clone was detected a few times. The rearrangement links TRBV9 to TRBJ1-6; 7 positions agree with TRBD1. The CDR3 has 16 amino acids. Losses at the gene ends were 2 bases for V and 5 bases for J; bases not matched to a gene: 7. The germline V gene has CDR1 SGDLS and CDR2 YYNGEE. CDR3 protein: CASSVRRDRDNSPLHF. The CDR3 DNA reads TGTGCCAGCAGCGTGCGCCGGGACAGAGATAATTCACCCCTCCACTTT.

The chain couples TRBV28 to TRBJ1-2, with TRBD1 matching over 7 bases. The CDR3 runs to 15 residues. The V and J ends lost 8 bases and 8 bases, in that order; junction bases with no gene match: 17. Germline CDR1 MDHEN, CDR2 SYDVKM. CDR3 sequence reads: CASRRSGTARLGYTF. The CDR3 DNA reads as TGTGCCAGCCGTCGGTCTGGGACAGCGCGGCTGGGCTACACCTTC.

The genes are TRBV4-1 and TRBJ2-7, with TRBD1 matching 7 bases. The CDR3 has 15 residues. V dropped 4 bases and J dropped 2; count of bases not matched to a gene: 8. The germline V gene has CDR1 MGHRA and CDR2 YSYEKL. The CDR3 sequence: CASSPRGQGAYEQYF. The CDR3, as DNA: TGCGCCAGCAGCCCAAGGGGTCAGGGGGCCTACGAGCAGTACTTC.